The 7 T cell receptor beta chains presented below share a single source sample, sequenced in a study of blood T cell repertoires in COVID-19. Profiling relied on immunoSEQ multiplex PCR, and the TCRdb table lists in-frame clones only, not all of them. The sample shows 200,000 to 300,000 clones, 84% of them seen only once. Sequenced material: peripheral blood. Receptor source: a middle-aged man with acute or convalescent COVID-19.

The chain employs TRBV5-1 and TRBJ2-3; TRBD1 agrees at 8 bases. Germline trimming cut 4 bases from V and 6 bases from J; bases unmatched to any gene: 7. Germline CDR1 and CDR2: SGHRS and YFSETQ. The CDR3 is 14 residues long. CDR3 sequence reads: CASSKDRDKDTQYF. The CDR3 nucleotides are TGCGCCAGCAGCAAGGACAGGGACAAGGATACGCAGTATTTT.

The rearrangement uses TRBV5-4 and TRBJ2-7, with 8 bases identical to TRBD1. Germline trimming cut 3 bases from V and 1 base from J; bases unmatched to any gene: 6. This CDR3 spans 15 amino acids. Germline lookup yields CDR1 SGHNT and CDR2 YYREEE (reference sequence). CDR3 residues: CASSWGTGGSYEQYF. Written as DNA, the CDR3 is TGTGCCAGCAGCTGGGGGACAGGCGGTTCCTACGAGCAGTACTTC.

The V call is TRBV28, the J call TRBJ1-2, with TRBD1 identical over 9 bases. The CDR3 spans 14 residues. Germline CDR1 is MDHEN and CDR2 is SYDVKM. Losses at the gene ends were 5 bases for V and 4 bases for J; bases not matched to a gene: 5. CDR3 bases: TGTGCCAGCAGTCTGGGGGACAGGGCCTATGGCTACACCTTC. Translating it yields CASSLGDRAYGYTF.

The chain combines TRBV7-3 with TRBJ1-2; 8 bases match TRBD1. Trimming removed 2 bases from V and 6 bases from J; junction bases left unmatched: 11. Germline-derived CDR1 and CDR2 are SGHTA and FQGTGA. The CDR3 has 16 residues. The CDR3 sequence is CASSLPTRTGIHGYTF. The CDR3 DNA is TGTGCCAGCAGCTTACCAACAAGGACAGGGATACATGGCTACACCTTC.

J is TRBJ2-2 and V is TRBV6-5; possible D gene TRBD1, 6 bases. This CDR3 is 15 amino acids long. Per germline, CDR1 MNHEY and CDR2 SVGAGI. Trimming took 6 bases from V and 2 from J, leaving 13 bases between them. DNA of the CDR3: TGTGCCAGCAGCCTCCGGACAGCTAACACCGGGGAGCTGTTTTTT. This codes for CASSLRTANTGELFF.

This chain uses TRBV5-1 with TRBJ2-5; TRBD1 might be the D (5 bases). CDR1 and CDR2 (germline): SGHRS, YFSETQ. The CDR3 totals 14 residues. The V end lost 2 bases, the J end lost 5 bases, and 13 bases lay between the germline ends. CDR3 sequence: CASSFRAPFETQYF. CDR3 coding DNA: TGCGCCAGCAGCTTCAGGGCCCCCTTTGAGACCCAGTACTTC.

The V and J genes are TRBV18 and TRBJ2-2; TRBD1 is a possible D gene (6 bases). From germline, CDR1 is KGHSH and CDR2 LQKENI. With 3 bases removed from V and 3 bases from J, the gap between germline ends came to 14 bases. There are 16 residues in the CDR3. This CDR3 reads CASSPPGELDTGELFF. The CDR3 DNA reads as TGTGCCAGCTCACCTCCAGGGGAGCTGGACACCGGGGAGCTGTTTTTT.